The 24 T cell receptor beta chains presented below share a single source sample, sequenced in a study of blood T cells in healthy people across ages. Combining a sample-barcoded 5' primer with a J-beta primer mix, a second PCR ran for about 6 to 11 cycles. Via MiXCR, TCRdb re-called the 5' RACE reads, giving one row per CDR3 protein. The sample includes more than 1,400,000 distinct CDR3 sequences, roughly 40% of them seen just once. Sequencing was done on a sample of blood. All receptors come from a woman younger than 30 in good health.

There are a few counts of this clonotype. The V call is TRBV6-5, the J call TRBJ1-1; tentative D call: TRBD1 (6 bases). Trimming pared 6 bases from V and 0 bases from J, leaving 14 bases between. CDR1 is MNHEY, CDR2 SVGAGI, per germline. The CDR3 sequence is 15 residues long. The CDR3 loop is CASRAPGAMNTEAFF. CDR3 nucleotides: TGTGCCAGCAGGGCCCCAGGGGCGATGAACACTGAAGCTTTCTTT.

In DNA form, the CDR3 reads TGTGCCAGCAGCCCGAACGGGGGACAGGGGAAAGAGACCCAGTACTTC. It translates to CASSPNGGQGKETQYF. The V gene is TRBV7-6, the J gene TRBJ2-5, with 10 bases that match TRBD1. After removal of 5 bases from V and 3 bases from J, the junction contained 9 bases not matched to a gene. The V gene's germline CDR1 is SGHVS and CDR2 FNYEAQ. The CDR3 spans 16 residues.

As for this clonotype: A much larger clone lies a single base off, so this may be a read error. The chain links TRBV6-4 to TRBJ2-5, with TRBD2 matching over 9 bases. The CDR3 contains 14 residues. V gave up 4 bases and J gave up 11 bases; unmatched junction bases: 11. Per the germline V gene, CDR1 is MRHNA and CDR2 is SNTAGT. As DNA, the CDR3 is TGTGCCAGCAGTGTTGGCGGGGGGGCCGATGAGCAGTACTTC. This codes for CASSVGGGADEQYF.

The V and J genes are TRBV7-8 and TRBJ2-3; 14 nucleotides align to TRBD2. Trimming removed 5 bases from V and 5 bases from J; junction bases left unmatched: 24. There are 22 residues in the CDR3. CDR1 and CDR2 (germline): SGHVS, FQNEAQ. The CDR3, as DNA: TGTGCCAGCAGCCCGGCCGTGAGGGGACTAGCGGGGGACCCGAACCGGGGAGATACGCAGTATTTT. Its translation is CASSPAVRGLAGDPNRGDTQYF.

The genes are TRBV7-3 and TRBJ2-3, with TRBD2 as a possible D gene (7 bases). Germline V CDR1 and CDR2: SGHTA, FQGTGA. The CDR3 contains 15 residues. V was shortened by 4 bases and J by 5 bases, with 16 bases between the two germline ends. DNA of the CDR3: TGTGCCAGCAGCTCGGTTGGGGGGGCGGGAGATACGCAGTATTTT. Amino acid sequence: CASSSVGGAGDTQYF. Using reference TRBV7-3 and TRBJ2-3 for the parts outside the CDR3, the full variable domain is GAGVSQTPSNKVTEKGKYVELRCDPISGHTALYWYRQSLGQGPEFLIYFQGTGAADDSGLPNDRFFAVRPEGSVSTLKIQRTERGDSAVYLCASSSVGGAGDTQYFGPGTRLTVL.

In this sample, this clonotype turned up a few times. The CDR3 is CASSYVGTAQYF. DNA of the CDR3: TGTGCCAGCAGTTACGTGGGGACTGCACAGTACTTC. The chain uses TRBV6-2 or TRBV6-3 and TRBJ2-5; D is possibly TRBD2 (6 bases). Looked up from germline, CDR1 is MNHEY and CDR2 is SVGEGT. The V and J ends lost 2 bases and 11 bases respectively, with 12 bases between them. The CDR3 consists of 12 residues.

The V call is TRBV7-8, the J call TRBJ2-1, with D maybe TRBD2 (5 bases). Germline CDR1 and CDR2: SGHVS and FQNEAQ. The V gene lost 5 bases and the J gene lost 7 bases, with 21 bases spanning the gap. The CDR3 consists of 16 residues. The CDR3 region is CASSLYPRSGGNEQFF. The CDR3, as DNA: TGTGCCAGCAGCCTATATCCCAGATCCGGCGGGAATGAGCAGTTCTTC.

The chain carries TRBV4-1 and TRBJ2-1; 8 bases are shared with TRBD1. V shed 4 bases, J shed 13 bases, and the junction held 18 bases outside the gene matches. CDR1 and CDR2 (germline): MGHRA, YSYEKL. The CDR3 covers 16 residues. CDR3 amino acids: CASSRLGTGAKNIQFF. DNA of the CDR3: TGCGCCAGCAGCCGATTAGGGACAGGAGCCAAAAACATTCAGTTCTTC.

J is TRBJ1-4 and V is TRBV6-1, with D hard to call. V lost 2 bases, J lost 5 bases, and 15 bases lay in between. CDR3 length: 16 residues. Germline V gene data show CDR1 as MNHNS and CDR2 as SASEGT. In DNA, the CDR3 is TGTGCCAGCAGTGAATTAGTCAGCAGGACCAATGAAAAACTGTTTTTT. Amino acids: CASSELVSRTNEKLFF.

The V and J genes are TRBV12-3 or TRBV12-4 and TRBJ1-1; the D gene is possibly TRBD1 (5 bases). Trimming removed 7 bases from V and 2 bases from J, with 20 bases in between. The length of the CDR3 is 16 residues. The CDR3 reads CASIIARRDRNTEAFF. The CDR3 nucleotides are TGTGCCAGCATTATTGCCCGCAGGGACCGAAACACTGAAGCTTTCTTT.

This clonotype showed up just a few times. The V and J genes are TRBV7-9 and TRBJ2-5, with D perhaps given as TRBD1 or TRBD2 (5 bases each). The CDR3 length is 17 residues. Per the germline V gene, CDR1 is SEHNR and CDR2 is FQNEAQ (reference sequence). V gave up 5 bases and J gave up 3 bases, with 22 bases separating them. CDR3 sequence reads: CASSPQPGPIIKETQYF. In nucleotides, the CDR3 is TGTGCCAGCAGCCCACAACCGGGACCCATTATAAAAGAGACCCAGTACTTC.

This chain uses TRBV5-5 with TRBJ1-2, with a possible D match to TRBD1 (6 bases). Germline V gene sequence: CDR1 SGHKS, CDR2 YYEKEE (reference sequence). The CDR3 consists of 16 residues. The V gene lost 5 bases and the J gene lost 0 bases, with 17 bases spanning the gap. CDR3 loop: CASRYQWTASNYGYTF. The CDR3 bases are TGTGCCAGCAGGTATCAGTGGACAGCCTCTAACTATGGCTACACCTTC.

V and J are TRBV12-3 or TRBV12-4 and TRBJ1-3, with a tentative D call TRBD1 (5 bases). The CDR3 extends over 15 amino acids. The V gene lost 6 bases and the J gene lost 2 bases, with 14 bases spanning the gap. The CDR3, as DNA: TGTGCCAGCAGCCCCGACAGAATCGCTGGAAACACCATATATTTT. This codes for CASSPDRIAGNTIYF.

The chain recombines TRBV9 with TRBJ1-5; D gene unclear. CDR1 is SGDLS and CDR2 is YYNGEE in the germline V gene. CDR3 size: 15 residues. Trimming removed 0 bases at V and 5 bases at J, with 12 bases between. The CDR3 reads CASSVAGRADQPQHF. The CDR3 DNA sequence: TGTGCCAGCAGCGTAGCGGGCAGAGCAGATCAGCCCCAGCATTTT.

The table lists this clonotype with many counts. Here the CDR3 reads CASGSGGSTDTQYF. The CDR3 DNA sequence: TGTGCCAGCGGAAGCGGGGGGAGCACAGATACGCAGTATTTT. The rearrangement joins TRBV12-3 or TRBV12-4 to TRBJ2-3, with 9 bases matching TRBD2. Trimming took 8 bases from V and 0 from J; bases not matched to a gene: 3. The CDR3 sequence is 14 residues long.

This clonotype was observed at least ten times. The genes are TRBV27 and TRBJ2-5; TRBD2 agrees at 8 bases. The germline V gene encodes CDR1 MNHEY and CDR2 SMNVEV (reference sequence). V was pared by 8 bases and J by 1 base, with 6 bases of the junction left unmatched. This CDR3 has 14 amino acids. For the CDR3, the DNA is TGTGCCAGCGGGGTCACTAGCGGCCAAGAGACCCAGTACTTC. Its translation is CASGVTSGQETQYF.

This chain uses TRBV12-3 or TRBV12-4 with TRBJ2-3; 11 bases are a match to TRBD1. The CDR3 is 16 amino acids. V was clipped by 7 bases and J by 7 bases; unmatched bases: 13. The CDR3 region has the DNA TGTGCCAGCACCTATAGGACAGGGGGCGATGGGTATACGCAGTATTTT. It encodes CASTYRTGGDGYTQYF.

This chain joins TRBV10-3 and TRBJ2-1; 8 bases are a match to TRBD2. Trimming at V came to 10 bases and at J to 1 base, leaving 15 bases not matched to a gene. CDR3 length: 17 amino acids. The germline CDR1 and CDR2 sequences are ENHRY and SYGVKD. The CDR3 nucleotides are TGTGCCACCCGCACGGTTGGCGCTAGCGGGTCCTACAATGAGCAGTTCTTC. Translated, it gives CATRTVGASGSYNEQFF.

This sequence joins TRBV12-3 or TRBV12-4 and TRBJ2-3, with 16 bases that match TRBD2. V was pared by 10 bases and J by 9 bases, with 10 bases of the junction left unmatched. The CDR3 consists of 15 residues. For the CDR3, the DNA is TGTGCCATCCGTGGGACTAGCGGGGGGGCCGCAACGCAGTATTTT. Translated, it gives CAIRGTSGGAATQYF.

The V call is TRBV6-1, the J call TRBJ1-1; maybe TRBD1 (5 bases). CDR3 length: 15 residues. V lost 5 bases to trimming and J lost 5 bases, with 18 bases between them. Germline V gene sequence: CDR1 MNHNS, CDR2 SASEGT. CDR3 protein: CASSPRTHGGTEAFF. CDR3 bases: TGTGCCAGCAGTCCTCGGACTCACGGGGGGACTGAAGCTTTCTTT.

The J gene is TRBJ2-3, the V gene TRBV7-3, with TRBD1 matching 11 bases. The V segment lost 4 bases and the J segment 6 bases; nucleotides outside the gene matches: 3. Germline V gene sequence: CDR1 SGHTA, CDR2 FQGTGA. The CDR3 loop spans 14 amino acids. CDR3 in DNA: TGTGCCAGCAGCTACTGGACAGGGGGCGATACGCAGTATTTT. Translation gives CASSYWTGGDTQYF.

This rearrangement joins TRBV6-5 to TRBJ2-1; maybe TRBD2 (6 bases). The V end lost 8 bases, the J end lost 0 bases, and 14 bases lay between the germline ends. CDR3 length equals 15 residues. In germline, CDR1 is MNHEY, CDR2 SVGAGI. This CDR3 reads CASGPGGSSYNEQFF. The CDR3, as DNA: TGTGCCAGCGGGCCTGGGGGGAGCTCCTACAATGAGCAGTTCTTC.

This clonotype has just a few counts. The chain is built from TRBV12-3 or TRBV12-4 and TRBJ2-7; unclear D gene. V was shortened by 7 bases and J by 5 bases, with 12 bases between the two germline ends. This CDR3 spans 12 amino acids. The CDR3 is CASTSSGHEQYF. The CDR3 DNA sequence: TGTGCCAGCACCTCGTCGGGCCACGAGCAGTACTTC.

This clonotype came up many times. This chain links TRBV10-3 with TRBJ2-7; D gene unclear. Trimming shortened V by 7 bases and J by 1 base, and 5 bases separated the two germline ends. CDR1 ENHRY and CDR2 SYGVKD come from the germline V gene. The CDR3 has 11 amino acids. CDR3 residues: CAIMESYEQYF. In nucleotides, the CDR3 is TGTGCCATCATGGAGTCCTACGAGCAGTACTTC.